The following is a TCR beta chain sequence with its context. This clone's antigen is unknown. No quality values exist for individual bases; no much larger clone is one base distant. This specimen comes from a study of shared clonotypes between healthy human individuals (TCRdb year 2020). With respect to the entire study: Three men and a couple of women, aged 18 to 49 years, made up the cohort. For each donor, CD4 naive and CD4 memory were each run on three plates, CD8 naive on two plates, and CD8 memory on one plate. To estimate repertoire size and how much clonotypes are shared between individuals, the study performed deep sequencing of blood TCR repertoires from roughly five healthy adults. Different laboratories and diverse techniques were used to prepare libraries and sequence TCR repertoires, to increase sequencing depth and limit assay-specific biases. Between about 0.8 and 9 billion PBMCs per donor were obtained by leukapheresis. Findings and caveats that apply to the study as a whole: Because the study included a small number of donors, the genetic and exposure-history diversity represented was limited. Pairwise subsampling led to the expectation that sequencing depth would affect the degree of clonotype sharing among donors. When several donors were compared, the shared fraction of clonotypes was about 5.2% for naive CD4, 3.5% to 4% for naive CD8, 2.3% for memory CD4, and 0.4% for memory CD8. Rarefaction of sorted-subset datasets indicated incomplete sequencing despite the large sequencing depth. Naive subsets generally had larger estimated clonotype richness than memory subsets. Compared with non-shared clonotypes, the clonotypes found in all four sorted-subset donors had higher generation probabilities. Sampling was restricted to blood, and TCR repertoires in tissues likely differ from the TCR repertoires found in blood.

TCR CDR3 regions were amplified from genomic DNA by multiplex PCR using the deep immunoSEQ assay. Extracted genomic DNA from each cell subset was spread evenly across all wells of several immunoSEQ 96-well plates, with each plate serving as a replicate. For sorted subsets, each replicate PCR was loaded with roughly 0.2 ug genomic DNA, equivalent to 30,000 or so T cell genomes. The purified libraries were quantified using a Qubit 3.0 fluorometer, sized with a Bioanalyzer 2100, and then quantified again using the KAPA Library Quantification kit. Each immunoSEQ 96-well plate was sequenced on its own single-read 150-cycle Illumina NextSeq 550 flow cell. The authors' pipeline ran thus. The immunoSEQ output contained only junctional sequences without quality scores, so filtering could not match that applied to full-length reads. To assign V/J genes and CDR3, sequences were annotated using PyIR, a Python wrapper for IgBLAST v1.9, with IMGT germline references. Reads were filtered out if the reads had weak V/J assignments (E-value above 1e-6), no CDR3, stop codons, out-of-frame junctions, or ambiguous translated residues. V3J clonotypes were defined by identical inferred V gene, J gene, and CDR3 amino acid sequence. Percentage overlap between repertoires was calculated by dividing the number of shared unique clonotypes by the size of the smaller repertoire. Richness of each repertoire was evaluated using RTK rarefaction, the Chao1 estimator, and Recon v2.1 estimates of unobserved clonotypes. For all TCRbeta clonotypes obtained by the gDNA method from a few donors, generation probabilities were computed with OLGA. TCRdb took over this immuneACCESS table, retaining in-frame rearrangements with V and J assigned. Such tables are incomplete; in checked studies, under half of the missing clones stem from an unresolved V gene, and the remainder is unexplained. That table furnishes V, J and clone size, whereas the DNA furnished D and trimming. The sample records about 2.4 million clones, 90% to 95% of which are singletons. 0.35% to 0.45% of the sample goes to the ten largest clones.

As encoded in the germline V gene, CDR1 is SGHRS while CDR2 is YFSETQ. V loses 0 bases, J loses 0 bases, and the germline ends lie 12 bases apart. The CDR3 starts with the cysteine, ends with the phenylalanine, and has 17 residues. Just the 51-base CDR3 DNA is kept, in frame starting at base 1. The donors were healthy, HIV-negative adults who had no recently reported acute infections or vaccinations. Only Caucasian adults living in Nashville, Tennessee, USA were represented among the donors. CD4+ T cells were enriched through magnetic negative selection, after which naive cells were positively selected on CD45RA and the remaining negative fraction served as the memory subset. Blood was obtained by leukapheresis, after which PBMCs were separated by Ficoll-Histopaque density gradient centrifugation and cryopreserved in liquid nitrogen vapor phase. Analytical flow cytometry was used to check the purity and quantity of every magnetically sorted T cell population. Each sorted fraction had its genomic DNA isolated and then quantified by UV absorbance on a Nanodrop 2000c.

The sequencing sample was made of naive CD4+ T cells from PBMCs. The cell subset or site label for this specimen denotes: CD45RA+ positively selected. This chain is built from TRBV5-1 and TRBJ2-2; TRBD2 is a possible D gene, resting on 6 matching bases. The clonotype was recovered from a man in his late teens or twenties in good health. Some clones in this sample may be carry-over from other donors' samples. The CDR3 is CASSLAGSGANTGELFF. In nucleotides, the sequence is TGCGCCAGCAGCTTGGCCGGTAGCGGAGCGAACACCGGGGAGCTGTTTTTT.